This TCR beta chain was profiled in a study of OX40 agonist ivuxolimab in advanced cancers. Study-level points and caveats: At doses 0.1 to 3.0 mg/kg, CD4+ and CD8+ clones expanded.

A word on this clone: What it binds is not known.

Repertoires were generated with immunoSEQ multiplex PCR, while TCRdb's copy carries only in-frame clones and drops some. This sample yields roughly 64,000 clones, of which roughly 80% are seen a single time; less than 5% belongs to the top ten. Here the sequenced sample was CD4+ or CD8+ T cells sorted from blood, taken in a trial of the OX40 agonist ivuxolimab. This TCR derives from an adult with an advanced solid tumor such as melanoma, head and neck, liver or kidney cancer.

The CDR3 protein is CSAQGNYGYTF. The CDR3 nucleotides read TGCAGTGCCCAGGGTAACTATGGCTACACCTTC. V and J are TRBV20-1 and TRBJ1-2; a possible D gene is TRBD1 (5 bases). Germline V lookup: CDR1 DFQATT, CDR2 SNEGSKA (reference sequence). The length of the CDR3 is 11 residues. V was shortened by 6 bases and J by 1 base, with 6 bases between the two germline ends.